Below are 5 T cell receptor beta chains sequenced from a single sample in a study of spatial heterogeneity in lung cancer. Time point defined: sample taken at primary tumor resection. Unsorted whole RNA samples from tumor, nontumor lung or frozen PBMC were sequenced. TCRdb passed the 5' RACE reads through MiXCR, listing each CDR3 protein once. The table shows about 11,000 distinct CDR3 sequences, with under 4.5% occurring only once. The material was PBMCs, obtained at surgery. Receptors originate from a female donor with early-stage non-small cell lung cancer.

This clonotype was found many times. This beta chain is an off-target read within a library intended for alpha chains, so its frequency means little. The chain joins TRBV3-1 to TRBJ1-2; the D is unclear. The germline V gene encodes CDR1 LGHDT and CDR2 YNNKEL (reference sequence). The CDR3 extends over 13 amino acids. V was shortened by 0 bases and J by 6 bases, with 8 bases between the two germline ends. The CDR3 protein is CASSQEIGNGYTF. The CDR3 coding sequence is TGTGCCAGCAGCCAAGAGATCGGGAATGGCTACACCTTC.

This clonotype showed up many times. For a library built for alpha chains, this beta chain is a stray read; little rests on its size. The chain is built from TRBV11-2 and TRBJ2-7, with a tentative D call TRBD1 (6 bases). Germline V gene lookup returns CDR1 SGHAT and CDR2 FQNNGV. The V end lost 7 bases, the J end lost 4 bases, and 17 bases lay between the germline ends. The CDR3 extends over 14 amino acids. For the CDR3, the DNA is TGTGCCAGCACCCTTCGACAGGTGTCGTACGAGCAGTACTTC. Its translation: CASTLRQVSYEQYF.

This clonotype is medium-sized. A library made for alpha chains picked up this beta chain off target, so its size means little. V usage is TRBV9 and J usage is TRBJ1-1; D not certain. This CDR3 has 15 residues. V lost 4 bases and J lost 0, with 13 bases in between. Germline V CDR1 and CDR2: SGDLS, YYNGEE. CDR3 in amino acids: CASSMDGLMNTEAFF. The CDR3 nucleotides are TGTGCCAGCAGCATGGACGGCCTCATGAACACTGAAGCTTTCTTT. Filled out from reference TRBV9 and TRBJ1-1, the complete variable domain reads DSGVTQTPKHLITATGQRVTLRCSPRSGDLSVYWYQQSLDQGLQFLIQYYNGEERAKGNILERFSAQQFPDLHSELNLSSLELGDSALYFCASSMDGLMNTEAFFGQGTRLTVV.

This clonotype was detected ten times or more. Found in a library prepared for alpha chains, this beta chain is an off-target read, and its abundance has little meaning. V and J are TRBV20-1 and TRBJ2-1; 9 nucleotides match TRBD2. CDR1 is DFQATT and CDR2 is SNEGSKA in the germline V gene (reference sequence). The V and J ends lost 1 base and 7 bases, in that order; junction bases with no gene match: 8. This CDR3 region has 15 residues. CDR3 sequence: CSARGGGRAWNEQFF. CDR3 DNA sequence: TGCAGTGCTAGAGGGGGCGGGAGGGCCTGGAATGAGCAGTTCTTC.

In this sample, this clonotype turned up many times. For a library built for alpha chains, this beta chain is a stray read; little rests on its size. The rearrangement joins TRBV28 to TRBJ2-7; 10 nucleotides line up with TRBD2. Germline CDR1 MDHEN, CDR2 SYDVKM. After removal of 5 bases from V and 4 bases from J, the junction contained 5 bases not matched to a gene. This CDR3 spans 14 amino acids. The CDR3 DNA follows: TGTGCCAGCAGTGGGGGACTAGCGCTATACGAGCAGTACTTC. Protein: CASSGGLALYEQYF.